This T cell receptor (beta chain) was found in a study of blood T cell repertoires in COVID-19. Study context: The samples span acute and convalescent COVID-19 from the United States, Italy and Spain. PBMCs, B-cell-depleted T cells, or T cells provided the cDNA or gDNA that made up the material.

Under the authors' procedure: For nucleated cells, counts were estimated from reference gene primer amplification. Generated by immunoSEQ multiplex PCR, the TCRdb table keeps only in-frame clones and is missing some. V and J calls and clone size are given by that table; D and trimming were obtained from the DNA. The data show 45,000 or so clones, roughly 80% seen once. This CDR3 region has 16 residues. V shed 4 bases and J 4 bases; nucleotides not matched to a gene: 9. CDR1 is SGHRS and CDR2 is YFSETQ in the germline V gene. Material for sequencing was peripheral blood. The rearrangement joins TRBV5-1 to TRBJ2-1; TRBD2 matches at 9 bases. The sequence was collected from a man aged 65 to 79 with acute or convalescent COVID-19. The CDR3 nucleotides read TGCGCCAGCAGCGCGAGGCCTAGCGGGGTGTACAATGAGCAGTTCTTC. It is translated as CASSARPSGVYNEQFF.